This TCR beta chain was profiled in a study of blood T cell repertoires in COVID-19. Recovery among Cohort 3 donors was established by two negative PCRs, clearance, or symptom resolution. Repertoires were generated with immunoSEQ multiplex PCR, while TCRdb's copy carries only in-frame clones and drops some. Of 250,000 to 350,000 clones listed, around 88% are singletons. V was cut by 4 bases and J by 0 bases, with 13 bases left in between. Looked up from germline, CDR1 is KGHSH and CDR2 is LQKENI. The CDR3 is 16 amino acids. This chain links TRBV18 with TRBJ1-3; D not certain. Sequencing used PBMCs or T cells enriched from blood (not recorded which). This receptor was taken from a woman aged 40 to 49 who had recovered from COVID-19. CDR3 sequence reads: CASSRTVASSGNTIYF. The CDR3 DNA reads TGTGCCAGCTCACGAACGGTGGCTAGCTCTGGAAACACCATATATTTT. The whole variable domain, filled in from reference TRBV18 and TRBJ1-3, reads NAGVMQNPRHLVRRRGQEARLRCSPMKGHSHVYWYRQLPEEGLKFMVYLQKENIIDESGMPKERFSAEFPKEGPSILRIQQVVRGDSAAYFCASSRTVASSGNTIYFGEGSWLTVV.